This TCR beta chain originates from a study of PD-L1 blockade in urothelial cancer. Time point specified: peripheral blood 6 weeks after treatment start. Produced via immunoSEQ multiplex PCR; TCRdb's table is partial and in-frame only. The sample includes around 110,000 clones, about 89% of them seen just once. Trimming at V came to 10 bases and at J to 5 bases, leaving 2 bases not matched to a gene. CDR1 is SNHLY, CDR2 FYNNEI, per germline. The CDR3 has 11 residues. The input for sequencing was PBMCs, taken around atezolizumab (anti-PD-L1) treatment. The source is a man in his sixties with urothelial cancer. This sequence joins TRBV2 and TRBJ2-7; 10 positions match TRBD1. The DNA for the CDR3 is TGTGCCATCGGACAGGGGGACGAGCAGTACTTC. Translated: CAIGQGDEQYF.